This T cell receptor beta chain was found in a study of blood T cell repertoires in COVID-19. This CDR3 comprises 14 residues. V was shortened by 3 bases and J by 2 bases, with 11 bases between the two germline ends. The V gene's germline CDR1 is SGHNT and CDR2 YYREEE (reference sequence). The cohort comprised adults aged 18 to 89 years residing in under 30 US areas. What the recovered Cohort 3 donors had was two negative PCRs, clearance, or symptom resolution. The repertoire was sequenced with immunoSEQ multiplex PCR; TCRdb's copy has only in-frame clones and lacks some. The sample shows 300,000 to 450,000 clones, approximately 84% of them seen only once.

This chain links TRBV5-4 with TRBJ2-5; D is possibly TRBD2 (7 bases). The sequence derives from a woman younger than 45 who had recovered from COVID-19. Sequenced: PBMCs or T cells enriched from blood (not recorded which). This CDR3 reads CASSSEGGQETQYF. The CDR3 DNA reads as TGTGCCAGCAGCTCGGAGGGGGGGCAAGAGACCCAGTACTTC.